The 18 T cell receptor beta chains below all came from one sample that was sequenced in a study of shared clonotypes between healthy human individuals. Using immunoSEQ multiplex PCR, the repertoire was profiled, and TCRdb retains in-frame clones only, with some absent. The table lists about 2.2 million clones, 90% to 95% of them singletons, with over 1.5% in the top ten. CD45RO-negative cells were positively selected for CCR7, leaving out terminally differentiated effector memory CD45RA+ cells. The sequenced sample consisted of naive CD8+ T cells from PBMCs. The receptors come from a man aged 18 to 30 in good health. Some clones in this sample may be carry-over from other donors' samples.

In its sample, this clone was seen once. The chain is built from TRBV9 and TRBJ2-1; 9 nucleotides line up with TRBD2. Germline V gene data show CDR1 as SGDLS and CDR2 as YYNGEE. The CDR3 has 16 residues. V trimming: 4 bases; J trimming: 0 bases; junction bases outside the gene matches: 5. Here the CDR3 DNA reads TGTGCCAGCAGCTCTTATAGCGGGAGCTCCTACAATGAGCAGTTCTTC. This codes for CASSSYSGSSYNEQFF.

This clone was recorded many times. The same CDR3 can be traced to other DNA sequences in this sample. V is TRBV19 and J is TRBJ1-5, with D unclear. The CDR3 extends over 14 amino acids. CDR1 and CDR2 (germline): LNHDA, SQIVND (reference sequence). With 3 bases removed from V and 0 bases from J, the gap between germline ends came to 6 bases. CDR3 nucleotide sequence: TGTGCCAGTAGTATTCGGGATAGCAATCAGCCCCAGCATTTT. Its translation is CASSIRDSNQPQHF.

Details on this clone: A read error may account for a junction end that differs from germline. The CDR3 region is CASSVASNVRDWGYTEQFF. The CDR3 DNA reads as TGTGCCAGCAGCGTAGCTTCCAATGTCCGGGACTGGGGGTACACTGAGCAGTTCTTC. V gene TRBV9 combines with J gene TRBJ2-1; D perhaps matches TRBD2 (6 bases). Looked up from germline, CDR1 is SGDLS and CDR2 is YYNGEE. This CDR3 contains 19 residues.

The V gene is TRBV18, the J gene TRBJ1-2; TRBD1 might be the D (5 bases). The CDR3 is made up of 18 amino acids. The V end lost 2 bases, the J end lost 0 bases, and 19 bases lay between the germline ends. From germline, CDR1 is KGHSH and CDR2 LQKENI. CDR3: CASSPEPGPKDPNYGYTF. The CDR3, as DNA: TGTGCCAGCTCACCAGAACCGGGGCCGAAAGATCCTAACTATGGCTACACCTTC.

This CDR3 is CASTRGEVVDTQYF. The CDR3 nucleotides are TGTGCCAGCACCCGAGGGGAGGTTGTAGATACGCAGTATTTT. V usage is TRBV28 and J usage is TRBJ2-3, with TRBD2 as a possible D gene (6 bases). CDR3 length: 14 amino acids. V lost 7 bases and J 5 bases, leaving 16 bases between the germline ends. The V gene's germline CDR1 is MDHEN and CDR2 SYDVKM.

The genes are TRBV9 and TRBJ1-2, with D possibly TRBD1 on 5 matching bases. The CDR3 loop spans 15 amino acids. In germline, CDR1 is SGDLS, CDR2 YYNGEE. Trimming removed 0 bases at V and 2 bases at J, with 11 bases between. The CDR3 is CASSVGDLINYGYTF. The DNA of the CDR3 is TGTGCCAGCAGCGTAGGGGACCTAATAAACTATGGCTACACCTTC.

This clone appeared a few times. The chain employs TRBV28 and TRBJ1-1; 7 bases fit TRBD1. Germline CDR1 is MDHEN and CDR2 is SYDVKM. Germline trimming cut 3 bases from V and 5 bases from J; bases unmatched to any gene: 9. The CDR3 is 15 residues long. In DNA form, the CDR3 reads TGTGCCAGCAGTTTGATGGCAGGGGGAAGGACTGAAGCTTTCTTT. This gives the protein CASSLMAGGRTEAFF.

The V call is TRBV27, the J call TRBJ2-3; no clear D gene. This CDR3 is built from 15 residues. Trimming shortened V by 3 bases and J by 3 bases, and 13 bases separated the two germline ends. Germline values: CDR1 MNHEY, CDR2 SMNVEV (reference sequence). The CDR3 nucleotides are TGTGCCAGCAGTTTTGGTGTCCGCCAGACAGATACGCAGTATTTT. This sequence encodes CASSFGVRQTDTQYF.

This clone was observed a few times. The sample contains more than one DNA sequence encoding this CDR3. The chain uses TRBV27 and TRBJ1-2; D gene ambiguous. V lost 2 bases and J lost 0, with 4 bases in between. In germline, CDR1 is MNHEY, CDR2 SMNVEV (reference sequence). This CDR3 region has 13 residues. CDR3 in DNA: TGTGCCAGCAGTTTAGGAGCTAACTATGGCTACACCTTC. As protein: CASSLGANYGYTF.

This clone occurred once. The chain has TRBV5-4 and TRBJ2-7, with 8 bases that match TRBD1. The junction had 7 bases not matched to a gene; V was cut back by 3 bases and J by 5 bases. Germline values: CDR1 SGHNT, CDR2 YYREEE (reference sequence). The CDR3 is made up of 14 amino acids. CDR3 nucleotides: TGTGCCAGCAGCTCCGACAGGGGCGCGAACGAGCAGTACTTC. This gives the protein CASSSDRGANEQYF.

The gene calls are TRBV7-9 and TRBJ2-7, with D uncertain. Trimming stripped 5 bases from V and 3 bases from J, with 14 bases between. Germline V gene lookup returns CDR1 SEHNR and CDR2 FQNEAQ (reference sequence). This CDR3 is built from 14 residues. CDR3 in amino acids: CASSPGSLYYEQYF. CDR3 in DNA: TGTGCCAGCAGCCCCGGATCTTTATACTACGAGCAGTACTTC. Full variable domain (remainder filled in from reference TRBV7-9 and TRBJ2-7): DTGVSQNPRHKITKRGQNVTFRCDPISEHNRLYWYRQTLGQGPEFLTYFQNEAQLEKSRLLSDRFSAERPKGSFSTLEIQRTEQGDSAMYLCASSPGSLYYEQYFGPGTRLTVT.

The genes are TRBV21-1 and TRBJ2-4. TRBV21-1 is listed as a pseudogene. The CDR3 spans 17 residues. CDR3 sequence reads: CASSKAERQLAKNIQYF. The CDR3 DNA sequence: TGTGCCAGCAGCAAAGCGGAAAGGCAGCTAGCCAAAAACATTCAGTACTTC.

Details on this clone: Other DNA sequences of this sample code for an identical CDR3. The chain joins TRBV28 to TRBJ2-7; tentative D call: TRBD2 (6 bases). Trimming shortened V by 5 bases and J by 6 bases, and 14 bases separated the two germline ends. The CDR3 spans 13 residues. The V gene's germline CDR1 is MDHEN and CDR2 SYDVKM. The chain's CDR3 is CASSMGLVSEQYF. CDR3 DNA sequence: TGTGCCAGCAGTATGGGACTGGTCTCCGAGCAGTACTTC.

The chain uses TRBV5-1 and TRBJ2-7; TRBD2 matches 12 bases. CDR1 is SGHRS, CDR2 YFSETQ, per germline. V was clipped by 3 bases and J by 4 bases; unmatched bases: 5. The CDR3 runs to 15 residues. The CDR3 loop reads CASSSRLAGVYEQYF. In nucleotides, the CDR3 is TGCGCCAGCAGCTCAAGACTAGCGGGAGTGTACGAGCAGTACTTC.

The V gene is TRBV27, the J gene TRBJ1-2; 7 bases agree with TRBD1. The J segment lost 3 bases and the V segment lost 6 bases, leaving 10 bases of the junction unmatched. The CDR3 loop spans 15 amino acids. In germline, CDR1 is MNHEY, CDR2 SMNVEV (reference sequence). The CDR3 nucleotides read TGTGCCAGCAGAGTAAGGGCAGGGACAGACTATGGCTACACCTTC. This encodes CASRVRAGTDYGYTF.

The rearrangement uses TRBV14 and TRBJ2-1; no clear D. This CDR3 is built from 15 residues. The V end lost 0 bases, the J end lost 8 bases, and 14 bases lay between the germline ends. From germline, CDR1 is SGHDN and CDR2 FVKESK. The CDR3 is CASSQDAFSDDEQFF. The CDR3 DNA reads TGTGCCAGCAGCCAAGACGCATTTTCGGACGATGAGCAGTTCTTC. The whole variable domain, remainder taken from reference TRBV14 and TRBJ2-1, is EAGVTQFPSHSVIEKGQTVTLRCDPISGHDNLYWYRRVMGKEIKFLLHFVKESKQDESGMPNNRFLAERTGGTYSTLKVQPAELEDSGVYFCASSQDAFSDDEQFFGPGTRLTVL.

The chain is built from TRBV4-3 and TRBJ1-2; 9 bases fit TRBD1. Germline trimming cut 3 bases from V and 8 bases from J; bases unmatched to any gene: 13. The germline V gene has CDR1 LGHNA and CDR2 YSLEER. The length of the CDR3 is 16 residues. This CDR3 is CASSHRDRETPRGYTF. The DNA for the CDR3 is TGCGCCAGCAGCCACAGGGACAGGGAAACCCCGAGGGGCTACACCTTC.

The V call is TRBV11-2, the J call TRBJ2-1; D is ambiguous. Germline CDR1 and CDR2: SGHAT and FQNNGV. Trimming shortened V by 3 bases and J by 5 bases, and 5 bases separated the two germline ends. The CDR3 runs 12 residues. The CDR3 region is CASSFTNNEQFF. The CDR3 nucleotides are TGTGCCAGCAGCTTCACAAACAATGAGCAGTTCTTC.